This T cell receptor (beta chain) was documented in a study of blood T cell repertoires in COVID-19. The CDR3 extends over 13 amino acids. Germline CDR1 SNHLY, CDR2 FYNNEI. V dropped 10 bases and J dropped 7 bases, with 19 bases sitting between them. Profiling relied on immunoSEQ multiplex PCR, and the TCRdb table lists in-frame clones only, not all of them. The sample lists fewer than 150,000 clones; about 90% were seen once. This clone was counted between two and nine times. The V and J genes are TRBV2 and TRBJ1-1, with a possible D match to TRBD1 (5 bases). The sequence derives from a woman in her 50s with acute or convalescent COVID-19. Sequencing was carried out using peripheral blood. The CDR3 protein is CATGAMGGYEAFF. In DNA form, the CDR3 reads TGTGCCACCGGGGCGATGGGGGGGTATGAAGCTTTCTTT.